This TCR beta chain is from a study of molecular identifiers for immune sequencing clone quantification. MiXCR, run by TCRdb on the PCR reads, gives a single entry per CDR3 protein. Found here are hundreds of thousands of distinct CDR3 sequences, 15% to 20% of them singletons; the top ten hold roughly 0.85%. This CDR3 has 15 amino acids. Germline V lookup: CDR1 DFQATT, CDR2 SNEGSKA (reference sequence). The trim removed 0 bases at V and 6 bases at J, leaving 10 bases unmatched. In regard to this clonotype: A single base separates this from a much larger clone, so it may be a read error.

The receptor's source is a human donor in good health. Some libraries in this study had Jurkat cell RNA spiked in. Sequenced material: naive CD8+ T cells from blood, with Jurkat cell RNA spiked in. The subset was: FACS-sorted CD8+CD4-CCR7+CD45RA+ naive T cells. The V and J genes are TRBV20-1 and TRBJ2-7; 8 nucleotides align to TRBD2. CDR3 loop: CSARDHRAGVGEQYF. The DNA for the CDR3 is TGCAGTGCTAGAGATCATCGAGCGGGAGTAGGCGAGCAGTACTTC.